Described below is a single T cell receptor beta chain sequence and its context. Here immunoSEQ multiplex PCR was the method, and the copy in TCRdb shows in-frame clones only, minus some. The table has some 97,000 clones, roughly 90% seen once. These data belong to a study of T cell changes during pregnancy in multiple sclerosis. The CDR3 spans 14 residues. With V trimmed by 8 bases and J by 6 bases, 7 bases remained unmatched. Germline CDR1 reads LNHDA; CDR2 reads SQIVND (reference sequence). The sequence was obtained from a female donor with multiple sclerosis, enrolled in a pregnancy study. The specimen comprised peripheral blood, sampled after pregnancy. The chain is built from TRBV19 and TRBJ1-5, with TRBD1 matching over 10 bases. The CDR3 DNA is TGTGCCAGTGCCGGACAGGGGGGAAGTCAGCCCCAGCATTTT. Amino acid sequence: CASAGQGGSQPQHF.